This entry is about one TCR beta chain. These data originate in a study of siplizumab effects on memory and regulatory T cells. V lost 4 bases and J lost 1; bases outside the gene matches: 3. The CDR3 consists of 15 residues. Germline CDR1 reads SGHNT; CDR2 reads YYREEE (reference sequence). Libraries were prepared by immunoSEQ multiplex PCR; TCRdb keeps only in-frame clonotypes and omits some of them. The table lists nearly 85,000 clones, approximately 95% of them singletons. This sequence joins TRBV5-4 and TRBJ2-3; 10 nucleotides line up with TRBD2. This receptor was identified in a human donor in good health. Sample: CD8+ T cells sorted from blood. The CDR3, as DNA: TGTGCCAGCAGCCCAGGGACTAGCGGCACAGATACGCAGTATTTT. It encodes CASSPGTSGTDTQYF.